These T cell receptor beta chains were read from a single sample in a study of neurological immune-mediated disorders. Each CDR3 protein is one row after TCRdb ran MiXCR on the 5' RACE reads. The sample lists under 50,000 distinct CDR3 sequences, about 9.9% seen once, with around 3.9% in the top ten. The sample was CD4+ T cells from blood. The receptors originated from a woman in her 30s with HTLV-1-associated myelopathy (HAM/TSP). Each CDR3 is given with its conserved first and last residue. Rows may omit the clone size; those that give it use once, few, many or a size class.

size: many; length: 14; V: TRBV20-1; CDR3: CSASHRGRLVEQYF
size: many; length: 14; V: TRBV12-3/TRBV12-4; CDR3: CASSSRQGNTEAFF
size: medium-sized; length: 15; V: TRBV5-1; CDR3: CASSLGQVNNEKLFF
size: many; length: 16; V: TRBV2; CDR3: CASRQRVPTLGNEQFF
size: medium-sized; length: 14; V: TRBV29-1; CDR3: CSVVEGGRFYGYTF
size: few; length: 14; V: TRBV5-1; CDR3: CASSSVQGIGELFF
size: many; length: 13; V: TRBV20-1; CDR3: CSATTQSLYEQYF
size: many; length: 12; V: TRBV1; CDR3: CTSSLPAYEQYF
size: many; length: 12; V: TRBV29-1; CDR3: CSVSRNTGELFF
size: many; length: 14; V: TRBV20-1; CDR3: CSATEGAWGQPQHF
size: many; length: 13; V: TRBV5-1; CDR3: CASSPGSYTEAFF
size: many; length: 14; V: TRBV5-1; CDR3: CASSLRESYNEQFF
size: many; length: 14; V: TRBV20-1; CDR3: CSARRGAHTDTQYF
size: many; length: 12; V: TRBV5-1; CDR3: CASSLGGDEQYF
size: NA; length: 15; V: TRBV5-6; CDR3: CASSITGTNTGELFF
size: many; length: 17; V: TRBV24-1; CDR3: CATSDPGTSGATDTQYF
size: many; length: 14; V: TRBV20-1; CDR3: CSASPPPPNTEAFF
size: many; length: 16; V: TRBV5-1; CDR3: CASSWGTGATTYGYTF
size: many; length: 14; V: TRBV28; CDR3: CASRLTGTGGGYTF
size: many; length: 12; V: TRBV28; CDR3: CASSLGQYGYTF
size: many; length: 15; V: TRBV20-1; CDR3: CSARGPPVAGNTIYF
size: many; length: 14; V: TRBV20-1; CDR3: CSARVRDTHQPQHF
size: many; length: 14; V: TRBV5-6; CDR3: CASSLAQGAYGYTF
size: NA; length: 15; V: TRBV5-1; CDR3: CASRVEGGPVGGYTF
size: many; length: 14; V: TRBV5-5; CDR3: CASSLRTGSDTQYF
size: few; length: 15; V: TRBV7-8; CDR3: CASSGSVAYNQPQHF
size: many; length: 14; V: TRBV5-1; CDR3: CASGGQGGNTEAFF
size: many; length: 13; V: TRBV3-1; CDR3: CASSHGQYNEQFF
size: many; length: 14; V: TRBV7-3; CDR3: CASSLGGGYGGYTF
size: many; length: 15; V: TRBV20-1; CDR3: CSARDWAGSTGELFF
size: many; length: 14; V: TRBV5-1; CDR3: CASRGQGVIDEQYF
size: many; length: 16; V: TRBV7-2; CDR3: CASSSLGGLAKNIQYF
size: many; length: 19; V: TRBV10-2; CDR3: CASSDRLAGGLWGTDTQYF
size: many; length: 14; V: TRBV5-1; CDR3: CASSLSKATDTQYF